This is a list of T cell receptor beta chains from one sample in a study of blood T cell repertoires in COVID-19. The protocol was immunoSEQ multiplex PCR, while the TCRdb copy is restricted to in-frame clones and leaves out a portion. Of almost 500,000 clones in the sample, about nine tenths were seen once. Sequenced sample: PBMCs or T cells enriched from blood (not recorded which). The receptors were gathered from a woman aged 60-75 years who had recovered from COVID-19. The CDR3 runs from the conserved cysteine through the conserved F or W. A D gene is named only where the DNA matches it firmly. Clone size is shown for a subset of rows, as once, few, many or a class of expanded clone.

clone_size	d_call	j_call	v_call	cdr3_nt	cdr3_aa
NA	NA	TRBJ1-1	TRBV19	TGTGCCAGTAGTATACCGGTCCGGAACACTGAAGCTTTCTTT	CASSIPVRNTEAFF
NA	TRBD1	TRBJ1-2	TRBV19	TGTGCCAGTAGTATAGATCCGACAGGGGACTATGGCTACACCTTC	CASSIDPTGDYGYTF
NA	NA	TRBJ1-1	TRBV6-5	TGTGCCAGCAGTTACCGGGAAGTAAACACTGAAGCTTTCTTT	CASSYREVNTEAFF
NA	NA	TRBJ1-1	TRBV10-3	TGTGCCATCAGTGTCCAGGCTGGCACTGAAGCTTTCTTT	CAISVQAGTEAFF
NA	NA	TRBJ1-1	TRBV5-1	TGCGCCAGCCGGACTTCTGCGACTGGTGAAGCTTTCTTT	CASRTSATGEAFF
NA	NA	TRBJ2-7	TRBV27	TGTGCCAGCAGTTTATTCGGGGTCGAGCAGTACTTC	CASSLFGVEQYF
once	TRBD1	TRBJ2-2	TRBV28	TGTGCCAGCAATTCAGGGGGCGCGAACACCGGGGAGCTGTTTTTT	CASNSGGANTGELFF
NA	NA	TRBJ1-1	TRBV5-6	TGTGCCAGCAGTCCCGGGGACACTGAAGCTTTCTTT	CASSPGDTEAFF
NA	NA	TRBJ1-2	TRBV5-1	TGCGCCAGCAGCTCGACGACAGCTATCTATGGCTACACCTTC	CASSSTTAIYGYTF
NA	NA	TRBJ1-2	TRBV29-1	TGCAGCGTTCTACAGGGTGACTATGGCTACACCTTC	CSVLQGDYGYTF
NA	TRBD1	TRBJ1-1	TRBV13	TGTGCCAGCAGCTCCCCCGGGACAGGTAAATCCACTGAAGCTTTCTTT	CASSSPGTGKSTEAFF
NA	TRBD1	TRBJ1-2	TRBV18	TGTGCCAGCTCTGCGGACAGGAGTAACTATGGCTACACCTTC	CASSADRSNYGYTF
NA	NA	TRBJ1-2	TRBV7-2	TGTGCCAGCAGCTTAAGTGAAATGCGGGGGGGCACCTTC	CASSLSEMRGGTF
NA	NA	TRBJ1-5	TRBV2	TGTGCCAGTAAGCCTTTTAGCAATCAGCCCCAGCATTTT	CASKPFSNQPQHF
NA	TRBD1	TRBJ1-4	TRBV5-8	TGTGCCAGCAGCTTGGGGGACAGCGCAACTAATGAAAAACTGTTTTTT	CASSLGDSATNEKLFF
NA	NA	TRBJ1-5	TRBV4-1	TGCGCCAGCAGCCAAGACCCGGGGAATCAGCCCCAGCATTTT	CASSQDPGNQPQHF
NA	TRBD1	TRBJ1-6	TRBV7-9	TGTGCCAGCAGCGCAACTTACAGGGGTGATTCACCCCTCCACTTT	CASSATYRGDSPLHF
few	TRBD1	TRBJ1-5	TRBV28	TGTGCCAGCAGCCTGGGGACAGGGCGTATGCCCCAGCATTTT	CASSLGTGRMPQHF
once	NA	TRBJ2-1	TRBV3-1/TRBV3-2	TGTGCCAGCAGCCAACATTCGGCAGGGCCCCGCAATGAGCAGTTCTTC	CASSQHSAGPRNEQFF
NA	NA	TRBJ2-1	TRBV10-2	TGCGCCAGCAGTGATGCTCAGGGTGAGCAGTTCTTC	CASSDAQGEQFF
NA	TRBD1	TRBJ1-2	TRBV2	TGTGCCAGCAGCCCAGGGGGCAGAGGTGGCTACACCTTC	CASSPGGRGGYTF
NA	TRBD2	TRBJ2-7	TRBV7-6	TGTGCCAGCAGCGCACCTAGCGGGGGATACGAGCAGTACTTC	CASSAPSGGYEQYF
NA	NA	TRBJ1-4	TRBV9	TGTGCCAGCAGCGCGGGCCCTGGGGGGAATGAAAAACTGTTTTTT	CASSAGPGGNEKLFF
NA	NA	TRBJ1-6	TRBV27	TGTGCCAGCCCAAGGGGGTCACCCCTCCACTTT	CASPRGSPLHF
NA	TRBD1	TRBJ2-2	TRBV5-6	TGTGCCAGCAGCCCCCGGACAGGGAACACCGGGGAGCTGTTTTTT	CASSPRTGNTGELFF
NA	NA	TRBJ1-4	TRBV15	TGTGCCACCAGCAGAGGGGACTTCTCAAATGAAAAACTGTTTTTT	CATSRGDFSNEKLFF
NA	NA	TRBJ1-3	TRBV12-5	TGTGCTAGTGGTTTGGGAGGGTCGGGAAACACCATATATTTT	CASGLGGSGNTIYF
NA	TRBD1	TRBJ1-6	TRBV19	TGTGCCAGTAGTACCGACAGGGAAGGGTCACCCCTCCACTTT	CASSTDREGSPLHF
NA	TRBD1	TRBJ1-1	TRBV28	TGTGCCAGCAGTTTAATAGACAGGGGGAACACTGAAGCTTTCTTT	CASSLIDRGNTEAFF
NA	TRBD1	TRBJ1-3	TRBV28	TGTGCCAGCAGTTTCGGACAGGCGGCGCGTGTGGACACCATATATTTT	CASSFGQAARVDTIYF
NA	NA	TRBJ2-1	TRBV2	TGTGCCAGCAGTGTTATGGGACACCTAACCTACAATGAGCAGTTCTTC	CASSVMGHLTYNEQFF
NA	TRBD1	TRBJ2-1	TRBV5-1	TGCGCCAGCAGCTCATGGTGGCAGGGGGTAGGGGAGCAGTTCTTC	CASSSWWQGVGEQFF
NA	NA	TRBJ2-7	TRBV10-1	TGCGCCAGCAGTGAGGTCGGGGGTCTCCGGTCCTACGAGCAGTACTTC	CASSEVGGLRSYEQYF
NA	TRBD1	TRBJ1-5	TRBV2	TGTGCCAGCAGTGAAGGTTCAGGGGGCAGGCAGCCCCAGCATTTT	CASSEGSGGRQPQHF
NA	TRBD2	TRBJ2-1	TRBV30	TGTGCCTGGAGTCGACATTTGACTAGCGGGAGTTACAATGAGCAGTTCTTC	CAWSRHLTSGSYNEQFF
NA	NA	TRBJ1-4	TRBV6-4	TGTGCCAGCAGAAGGAGCTCTGCCATGGTTAATGAAAAACTGTTTTTT	CASRRSSAMVNEKLFF
NA	TRBD2	TRBJ2-2	TRBV19	TGTGCCAGTACTAGACTAGCCATCACCGGGGAGCTGTTTTTT	CASTRLAITGELFF
once	TRBD1	TRBJ1-4	TRBV7-9	TGTGCCAGCAGCCAGGGACAGGGGCGCGAAAAACTGTTTTTT	CASSQGQGREKLFF
NA	TRBD2	TRBJ2-5	TRBV5-4	TGTGCCAGCAGCTATCCGGGGGGAGCTCAAGAGACCCAGTACTTC	CASSYPGGAQETQYF
NA	TRBD1	TRBJ1-2	TRBV10-3	TGTGCCATCAGCTCGGGACAGTATGGCTACACCTTC	CAISSGQYGYTF
NA	NA	TRBJ1-5	TRBV12-3/TRBV12-4	TGTGCCAGCAGCAGTTTGATGCAGCCCCAGCATTTT	CASSSLMQPQHF
NA	TRBD1	TRBJ1-5	TRBV15	TGTGCCACCAGCACTAGACCTAGACAGGGGGGCAATCAGCCCCAGCATTTT	CATSTRPRQGGNQPQHF
NA	TRBD2	TRBJ2-3	TRBV5-6	TGTGCCAGCAGCCTGGGACTAGCGATGCCAGATACGCAGTATTTT	CASSLGLAMPDTQYF
NA	NA	TRBJ2-3	TRBV7-2	TGTGCCAGCAGCTTACAGAACACAGATACGCAGTATTTT	CASSLQNTDTQYF
NA	NA	TRBJ2-3	TRBV5-4	TGTGCCAGCAGGCAACTAGGGTGGACAGATACGCAGTATTTT	CASRQLGWTDTQYF